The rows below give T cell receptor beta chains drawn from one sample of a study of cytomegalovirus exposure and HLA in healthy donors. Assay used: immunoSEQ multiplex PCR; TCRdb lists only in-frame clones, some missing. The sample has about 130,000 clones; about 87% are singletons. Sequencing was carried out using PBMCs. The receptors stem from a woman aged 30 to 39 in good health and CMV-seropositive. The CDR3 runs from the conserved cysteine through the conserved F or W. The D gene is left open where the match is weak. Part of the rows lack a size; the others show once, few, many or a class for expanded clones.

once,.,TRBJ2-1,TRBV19,CASSRQIHYNEQFF,TGTGCCAGTAGTAGACAGATTCACTACAATGAGCAGTTCTTC
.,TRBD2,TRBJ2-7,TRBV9,CASSPGTSGTYEQYF,TGTGCCAGCAGCCCCGGGACTAGCGGGACCTACGAGCAGTACTTC
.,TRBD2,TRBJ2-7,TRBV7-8,CASSSRRTSGRWASYEQYF,TGTGCCAGCAGCTCAAGGCGGACTAGCGGGAGGTGGGCCTCCTACGAGCAGTACTTC
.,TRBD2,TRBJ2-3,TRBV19,CASSTATSGRGRDTQYF,TGTGCCAGTAGTACAGCGACTAGCGGGAGGGGGAGAGATACGCAGTATTTT
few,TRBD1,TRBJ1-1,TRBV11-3,CASSLVETGTNTEAFF,TGTGCCAGCAGCTTAGTCGAGACAGGGACGAACACTGAAGCTTTCTTT
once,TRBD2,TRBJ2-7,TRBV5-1,CASSLDPSGRRYEQYF,TGCGCCAGCAGCTTGGACCCTAGCGGGAGAAGGTACGAGCAGTACTTC
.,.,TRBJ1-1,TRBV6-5,CAASEGSTEAFF,TGTGCCGCCTCCGAAGGGAGCACTGAAGCTTTCTTT
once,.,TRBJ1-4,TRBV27,CASSNDQGATNEKLFF,TGTGCCAGCAGCAACGATCAGGGCGCAACTAATGAAAAACTGTTTTTT
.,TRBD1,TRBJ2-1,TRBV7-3,CASSRRDRGWNEQFF,TGTGCCAGCAGCCGTCGGGACAGGGGGTGGAATGAGCAGTTCTTC
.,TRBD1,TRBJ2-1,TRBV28,CASSWDRAYEQFF,TGTGCCAGCAGTTGGGACAGGGCTTATGAGCAGTTCTTC
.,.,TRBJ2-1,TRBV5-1,CASGGLNPKTDYNEQFF,TGCGCCAGCGGGGGCTTGAATCCTAAGACAGATTATAATGAGCAGTTCTTC
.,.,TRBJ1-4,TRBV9,CASSGGLEEKLFF,TGTGCCAGCAGCGGTGGCTTGGAGGAAAAACTGTTTTTT
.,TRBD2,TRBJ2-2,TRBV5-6,CASSMRLSGSNTGELFF,TGTGCCAGCAGTATGAGACTTAGCGGGAGTAACACCGGGGAGCTGTTTTTT